The clone carrying this TCR beta chain was observed a few times. Its specificity is not known. The CDR3 is 15 amino acids. In germline, CDR1 is SGHVS, CDR2 FNYEAQ. V shed 5 bases, J shed 0 bases, and the junction held 6 bases outside the gene matches. These data originate in a study of cytomegalovirus exposure and HLA in healthy donors. Regarding the study as a whole: A later examination showed that TCR association rates differed by HLA locus, with DRB1 most and HLA-C fewest. In vitro assays verified that a few CMV-associated chains recognized CMV antigens specifically.

PCR used 60 Vbeta primers and 13 Jbeta primers. Repertoires were generated with immunoSEQ multiplex PCR, while TCRdb's copy carries only in-frame clones and drops some. Of about 100,000 clones in the sample, approximately 78% were seen once. The rearrangement joins TRBV7-6 to TRBJ1-1; 7 nucleotides align to TRBD1. The sequencing sample was made of PBMCs. This TCR was recovered from a middle-aged woman in good health and CMV-seronegative. The CDR3 spells CASSPGQWMNTEAFF. The CDR3 bases are TGTGCCAGCAGCCCGGGACAGTGGATGAACACTGAAGCTTTCTTT.